This T cell receptor (beta chain) derives from a study of CD8 T cells in ankylosing spondylitis. TCR beta libraries were made by quantitative 5'-RACE with molecular barcodes. TCRdb re-called the 5' RACE reads through MiXCR, storing one row per CDR3 protein. The data show 300,000 to 400,000 distinct CDR3 sequences, approximately 14% seen once. Study outcomes and limitations: Made up of about eight highly homologous variants, a TCR beta motif appeared characteristic of ankylosing spondylitis blood.

Comment on this clonotype: The antigen is unknown.

This sequence was found in a male donor with ankylosing spondylitis or in good health (not recorded which). Specimen: blood, either unsorted or a sorted T cell fraction (not recorded which).

CDR3 in DNA: TGTGCCGGATCTAGGGCGCTCGGGACGGGCGGGGAGCTGTTTTTT. It yields the protein CAGSRALGTGGELFF. This chain connects TRBV30 to TRBJ2-2; TRBD1 or TRBD2 may be the D gene (5 bases each). CDR3 length: 15 residues. Per the germline V gene, CDR1 is GTSNPN and CDR2 is SVGIG (reference sequence). Trimming removed 8 bases at V and 7 bases at J, with 23 bases between.